This entry lists 20 T cell receptor beta chains sequenced from one sample in a study of blood T cell repertoires in COVID-19. Profiling relied on immunoSEQ multiplex PCR, and the TCRdb table lists in-frame clones only, not all of them. Seen here are 200,000 to 250,000 clones, around four fifths observed once, and the top ten hold 15% to 20%. What was sequenced was peripheral blood. These receptors were taken from a woman older than 75 with active or convalescent COVID-19.

The chain combines TRBV7-9 with TRBJ2-7; D is ambiguous. Germline CDR1 and CDR2: SEHNR and FQNEAQ (reference sequence). This CDR3 contains 12 residues. V lost 1 base and J lost 7, with 8 bases in between. The CDR3 loop reads CASSLVGYEQYF. The CDR3 nucleotides are TGTGCCAGCAGCTTAGTCGGGTATGAGCAGTACTTC.

The rearrangement joins TRBV4-3 to TRBJ2-3, with D unclear. Germline-derived CDR1 and CDR2 are LGHNA and YSLEER. CDR3 size: 13 residues. V was shortened by 2 bases and J by 3 bases, with 6 bases between the two germline ends. The DNA of the CDR3 is TGCGCCAGCAGCCAACTGCGGACAGATACGCAGTATTTT. This codes for CASSQLRTDTQYF.

The J gene is TRBJ1-2, the V gene TRBV5-8; 9 bases align to TRBD1. V lost 2 bases to trimming and J lost 2 bases; unmatched junction nucleotides: 4. Germline V CDR1 and CDR2: SGHTS, YDEGEE. This CDR3 is 15 amino acids long. The CDR3 sequence: CASSFHGQGNYGYTF. The CDR3 nucleotides read TGTGCCAGCAGCTTCCACGGACAGGGGAACTATGGCTACACCTTC. The full variable domain, completed using reference TRBV5-8 and TRBJ1-2, is EAGVTQSPTHLIKTRGQQATLRCSPISGHTSVYWYQQALGLGLQFLLWYDEGEERNRGNFPPRFSGRQFPNYSSELNVNALELEDSALYLCASSFHGQGNYGYTFGSGTRLTVV.

The V gene is TRBV9, the J gene TRBJ2-1; D ambiguous. This CDR3 region has 13 residues. Germline V gives CDR1 SGDLS, CDR2 YYNGEE. The ends were cut back, 1 base at V and 6 bases at J, with 8 bases in the middle. The CDR3 here is CASSVSSVNEQFF. The CDR3 DNA reads as TGTGCCAGCAGCGTAAGCTCGGTCAATGAGCAGTTCTTC.

The V gene is TRBV7-3, the J gene TRBJ2-2; D gene ambiguous. CDR3 length: 13 residues. Germline V gene sequence: CDR1 SGHTA, CDR2 FQGTGA. V was pared by 5 bases and J by 2 bases, with 6 bases between. CDR3 residues: CASSRTNTGELFF. The CDR3 nucleotides are TGTGCCAGCAGCCGAACAAACACCGGGGAGCTGTTTTTT.

This clone was recorded a few times. The rearrangement links TRBV7-2 to TRBJ1-3; TRBD1 aligns across 8 bases. With V trimmed by 5 bases and J by 3 bases, 6 bases remained unmatched. Germline CDR1 SGHTA, CDR2 FQGNSA. This CDR3 contains 15 residues. The CDR3 DNA follows: TGTGCCAGCAGCATACAGGGGGGATTTGGAAACACCATATATTTT. Translation: CASSIQGGFGNTIYF.

The J gene is TRBJ2-7, the V gene TRBV5-1; 8 positions agree with TRBD2. The V and J ends lost 2 bases and 3 bases, in that order; junction bases with no gene match: 7. CDR1 and CDR2 (germline): SGHRS, YFSETQ. This CDR3 has 15 amino acids. CDR3: CASSFDGGASYEQYF. The CDR3 DNA sequence: TGCGCCAGCAGCTTCGACGGGGGGGCGAGCTACGAGCAGTACTTC. The full variable domain, completed using reference TRBV5-1 and TRBJ2-7, is KAGVTQTPRYLIKTRGQQVTLSCSPISGHRSVSWYQQTPGQGLQFLFEYFSETQRNKGNFPGRFSGRQFSNSRSEMNVSTLELGDSALYLCASSFDGGASYEQYFGPGTRLTVT.

The gene calls are TRBV25-1 and TRBJ1-2, with 7 bases identical to TRBD1. Trimming took 2 bases from V and 4 from J; bases not matched to a gene: 7. Germline-derived CDR1 and CDR2 are MGHDK and SYGVNS. The CDR3 consists of 15 residues. CDR3 amino acids: CASSERQGLGYGYTF. The CDR3 DNA follows: TGTGCCAGCAGTGAACGACAGGGACTCGGCTATGGCTACACCTTC.

The rearrangement joins TRBV7-9 to TRBJ1-1; D remains ambiguous. The V gene lost 1 base and the J gene lost 0 bases, with 15 bases spanning the gap. The CDR3 is made up of 17 amino acids. Germline-derived CDR1 and CDR2 are SEHNR and FQNEAQ (reference sequence). In DNA, the CDR3 is TGTGCCAGCAGCTTAGTATCAAGGCAAGACATGAACACTGAAGCTTTCTTT. Translation gives CASSLVSRQDMNTEAFF.

This clone has a handful of counts. This chain connects TRBV7-2 to TRBJ1-6; D unclear. Deletions cut 5 bases from V and 7 bases from J, with 18 bases between. Per the germline V gene, CDR1 is SGHTA and CDR2 is FQGNSA. This CDR3 has 16 residues. CDR3 protein: CASSLTATKMNSPLHF. CDR3 bases: TGTGCCAGCAGCCTTACTGCCACCAAGATGAATTCACCCCTCCACTTT. Complete variable domain (other parts from reference TRBV7-2 and TRBJ1-6): GAGVSQSPSNKVTEKGKDVELRCDPISGHTALYWYRQSLGQGLEFLIYFQGNSAPDKSGLPSDRFSAERTGGSVSTLTIQRTQQEDSAVYLCASSLTATKMNSPLHFGNGTRLTVT.

The rearrangement links TRBV6-5 to TRBJ2-4; TRBD2 aligns across 9 bases. Germline CDR1 reads MNHEY; CDR2 reads SVGAGI. The CDR3 contains 15 residues. V shed 4 bases, J shed 12 bases, and the junction held 13 bases outside the gene matches. CDR3 in DNA: TGTGCCAGCAGTTCCTTAAGTAGCGGGAGCGGGTCTCAGTACTTC. Residues: CASSSLSSGSGSQYF.

The chain links TRBV30 to TRBJ2-1; no definite D call. The CDR3 runs 14 residues. Germline V gene lookup returns CDR1 GTSNPN and CDR2 SVGIG (reference sequence). The ends were cut back, 3 bases at V and 5 bases at J, with 14 bases in the middle. The CDR3 bases are TGTGCCTGGAGCGCTGGCCAAACGAACAATGAGCAGTTCTTC. It codes for CAWSAGQTNNEQFF.

This clone is a singleton in its sample. The gene calls are TRBV11-1 and TRBJ1-1; D call uncertain. Deletions cut 4 bases from V and 5 bases from J, with 8 bases between. In germline, CDR1 is SGHAT, CDR2 FQDESV (reference sequence). The CDR3 has 12 amino acids. CDR3 residues: CASSSARTEAFF. CDR3 sequence (DNA): TGTGCCAGCAGCTCCGCACGGACTGAAGCTTTCTTT.

The chain uses TRBV28 and TRBJ2-3; perhaps TRBD2 as D (5 bases). With 7 bases removed from V and 6 bases from J, the gap between germline ends came to 8 bases. Germline values: CDR1 MDHEN, CDR2 SYDVKM. CDR3 length equals 11 residues. The CDR3 nucleotides read TGTGCCAGCACCCGGACTGATACGCAGTATTTT. Its translation: CASTRTDTQYF.

This chain uses TRBV27 with TRBJ2-2, with a tentative D call TRBD2 (6 bases). Germline V gene lookup returns CDR1 MNHEY and CDR2 SMNVEV (reference sequence). CDR3 length equals 15 residues. Trimming cost V 7 bases and J 6 bases, with 18 bases left between them. CDR3 sequence reads: CASILSGPGAGELFF. In DNA form, the CDR3 reads TGTGCCAGCATCCTTAGCGGTCCCGGCGCCGGGGAGCTGTTTTTT.

This chain joins TRBV10-3 and TRBJ1-1; TRBD1 might be the D (5 bases). V shed 1 base and J shed 7 bases, with 13 bases lying between them. There are 14 residues in the CDR3. Germline loops: CDR1 ENHRY, CDR2 SYGVKD. The CDR3 loop reads CAISELEGLGEAFF. CDR3 nucleotides: TGTGCCATCAGTGAGTTGGAGGGGCTTGGTGAAGCTTTCTTT.

V and J are TRBV27 and TRBJ2-5; 8 bases match TRBD2. Germline CDR1 MNHEY, CDR2 SMNVEV (reference sequence). There are 18 residues in the CDR3. Unmatched junction bases numbered 18, after V lost 5 bases and J lost 4 bases. The CDR3 is CASSQLGLGGLWGETQYF. CDR3 DNA: TGTGCCAGCAGTCAACTGGGACTAGGAGGTTTATGGGGAGAGACCCAGTACTTC.

The J gene is TRBJ1-2, the V gene TRBV19; no definite D call. V lost 2 bases and J 3 bases, leaving 7 bases between the germline ends. The germline V gene encodes CDR1 LNHDA and CDR2 SQIVND (reference sequence). The CDR3 is 13 amino acids. CDR3 in amino acids: CASSITGDYGYTF. The CDR3 DNA follows: TGTGCCAGTAGTATAACTGGAGACTATGGCTACACCTTC.

The J gene is TRBJ1-6, the V gene TRBV7-2, with 8 bases aligning to TRBD1. Germline trimming cut 3 bases from V and 1 base from J; bases unmatched to any gene: 2. This CDR3 is 16 amino acids long. The germline V gene has CDR1 SGHTA and CDR2 FQGNSA. The CDR3 protein is CASSFDRGSYNSPLHF. The CDR3 bases are TGTGCCAGCAGCTTTGACAGGGGATCCTATAATTCACCCCTCCACTTT.

The sample holds a few counts of this clone. The CDR3 DNA is TGTGCCAGCAGTCTACGGGGCGGGGGCACCTACGAGCAGTACTTC. This encodes CASSLRGGGTYEQYF. This chain uses TRBV7-8 with TRBJ2-7; tentative D call: TRBD2 (7 bases). The CDR3 is 15 residues long. Trimming pared 6 bases from V and 2 bases from J, leaving 17 bases between. The germline V gene has CDR1 SGHVS and CDR2 FQNEAQ.